Described below is a single T cell receptor (beta chain) sequence and its context. As yet, its antigen is unknown. This specimen comes from a study of shared clonotypes between healthy human individuals. Clones were sequenced by immunoSEQ multiplex PCR, and TCRdb holds only the in-frame ones, with some missing. The data show 2,500,000 or so clones, 85% to 95% seen once. Overall study results and limits: Genetic and exposure-history diversity was limited by the small donor number.

Per germline, CDR1 SQVTM and CDR2 ANQGSEA. V lost 4 bases, J lost 4 bases, and 10 bases lay in between. The CDR3 totals 12 residues. V gene TRBV29-1 combines with J gene TRBJ1-2; no clear D gene. The sample taken for sequencing was naive CD4+ T cells from PBMCs. Subset reported: CD45RA+ positively selected. This TCR derives from a young man in good health. Some clones in this sample may be carry-over from other donors' samples. The CDR3 DNA is TGCAGCGTTGTTCTGTTTCCCTATGGCTACACCTTC. It codes for CSVVLFPYGYTF.